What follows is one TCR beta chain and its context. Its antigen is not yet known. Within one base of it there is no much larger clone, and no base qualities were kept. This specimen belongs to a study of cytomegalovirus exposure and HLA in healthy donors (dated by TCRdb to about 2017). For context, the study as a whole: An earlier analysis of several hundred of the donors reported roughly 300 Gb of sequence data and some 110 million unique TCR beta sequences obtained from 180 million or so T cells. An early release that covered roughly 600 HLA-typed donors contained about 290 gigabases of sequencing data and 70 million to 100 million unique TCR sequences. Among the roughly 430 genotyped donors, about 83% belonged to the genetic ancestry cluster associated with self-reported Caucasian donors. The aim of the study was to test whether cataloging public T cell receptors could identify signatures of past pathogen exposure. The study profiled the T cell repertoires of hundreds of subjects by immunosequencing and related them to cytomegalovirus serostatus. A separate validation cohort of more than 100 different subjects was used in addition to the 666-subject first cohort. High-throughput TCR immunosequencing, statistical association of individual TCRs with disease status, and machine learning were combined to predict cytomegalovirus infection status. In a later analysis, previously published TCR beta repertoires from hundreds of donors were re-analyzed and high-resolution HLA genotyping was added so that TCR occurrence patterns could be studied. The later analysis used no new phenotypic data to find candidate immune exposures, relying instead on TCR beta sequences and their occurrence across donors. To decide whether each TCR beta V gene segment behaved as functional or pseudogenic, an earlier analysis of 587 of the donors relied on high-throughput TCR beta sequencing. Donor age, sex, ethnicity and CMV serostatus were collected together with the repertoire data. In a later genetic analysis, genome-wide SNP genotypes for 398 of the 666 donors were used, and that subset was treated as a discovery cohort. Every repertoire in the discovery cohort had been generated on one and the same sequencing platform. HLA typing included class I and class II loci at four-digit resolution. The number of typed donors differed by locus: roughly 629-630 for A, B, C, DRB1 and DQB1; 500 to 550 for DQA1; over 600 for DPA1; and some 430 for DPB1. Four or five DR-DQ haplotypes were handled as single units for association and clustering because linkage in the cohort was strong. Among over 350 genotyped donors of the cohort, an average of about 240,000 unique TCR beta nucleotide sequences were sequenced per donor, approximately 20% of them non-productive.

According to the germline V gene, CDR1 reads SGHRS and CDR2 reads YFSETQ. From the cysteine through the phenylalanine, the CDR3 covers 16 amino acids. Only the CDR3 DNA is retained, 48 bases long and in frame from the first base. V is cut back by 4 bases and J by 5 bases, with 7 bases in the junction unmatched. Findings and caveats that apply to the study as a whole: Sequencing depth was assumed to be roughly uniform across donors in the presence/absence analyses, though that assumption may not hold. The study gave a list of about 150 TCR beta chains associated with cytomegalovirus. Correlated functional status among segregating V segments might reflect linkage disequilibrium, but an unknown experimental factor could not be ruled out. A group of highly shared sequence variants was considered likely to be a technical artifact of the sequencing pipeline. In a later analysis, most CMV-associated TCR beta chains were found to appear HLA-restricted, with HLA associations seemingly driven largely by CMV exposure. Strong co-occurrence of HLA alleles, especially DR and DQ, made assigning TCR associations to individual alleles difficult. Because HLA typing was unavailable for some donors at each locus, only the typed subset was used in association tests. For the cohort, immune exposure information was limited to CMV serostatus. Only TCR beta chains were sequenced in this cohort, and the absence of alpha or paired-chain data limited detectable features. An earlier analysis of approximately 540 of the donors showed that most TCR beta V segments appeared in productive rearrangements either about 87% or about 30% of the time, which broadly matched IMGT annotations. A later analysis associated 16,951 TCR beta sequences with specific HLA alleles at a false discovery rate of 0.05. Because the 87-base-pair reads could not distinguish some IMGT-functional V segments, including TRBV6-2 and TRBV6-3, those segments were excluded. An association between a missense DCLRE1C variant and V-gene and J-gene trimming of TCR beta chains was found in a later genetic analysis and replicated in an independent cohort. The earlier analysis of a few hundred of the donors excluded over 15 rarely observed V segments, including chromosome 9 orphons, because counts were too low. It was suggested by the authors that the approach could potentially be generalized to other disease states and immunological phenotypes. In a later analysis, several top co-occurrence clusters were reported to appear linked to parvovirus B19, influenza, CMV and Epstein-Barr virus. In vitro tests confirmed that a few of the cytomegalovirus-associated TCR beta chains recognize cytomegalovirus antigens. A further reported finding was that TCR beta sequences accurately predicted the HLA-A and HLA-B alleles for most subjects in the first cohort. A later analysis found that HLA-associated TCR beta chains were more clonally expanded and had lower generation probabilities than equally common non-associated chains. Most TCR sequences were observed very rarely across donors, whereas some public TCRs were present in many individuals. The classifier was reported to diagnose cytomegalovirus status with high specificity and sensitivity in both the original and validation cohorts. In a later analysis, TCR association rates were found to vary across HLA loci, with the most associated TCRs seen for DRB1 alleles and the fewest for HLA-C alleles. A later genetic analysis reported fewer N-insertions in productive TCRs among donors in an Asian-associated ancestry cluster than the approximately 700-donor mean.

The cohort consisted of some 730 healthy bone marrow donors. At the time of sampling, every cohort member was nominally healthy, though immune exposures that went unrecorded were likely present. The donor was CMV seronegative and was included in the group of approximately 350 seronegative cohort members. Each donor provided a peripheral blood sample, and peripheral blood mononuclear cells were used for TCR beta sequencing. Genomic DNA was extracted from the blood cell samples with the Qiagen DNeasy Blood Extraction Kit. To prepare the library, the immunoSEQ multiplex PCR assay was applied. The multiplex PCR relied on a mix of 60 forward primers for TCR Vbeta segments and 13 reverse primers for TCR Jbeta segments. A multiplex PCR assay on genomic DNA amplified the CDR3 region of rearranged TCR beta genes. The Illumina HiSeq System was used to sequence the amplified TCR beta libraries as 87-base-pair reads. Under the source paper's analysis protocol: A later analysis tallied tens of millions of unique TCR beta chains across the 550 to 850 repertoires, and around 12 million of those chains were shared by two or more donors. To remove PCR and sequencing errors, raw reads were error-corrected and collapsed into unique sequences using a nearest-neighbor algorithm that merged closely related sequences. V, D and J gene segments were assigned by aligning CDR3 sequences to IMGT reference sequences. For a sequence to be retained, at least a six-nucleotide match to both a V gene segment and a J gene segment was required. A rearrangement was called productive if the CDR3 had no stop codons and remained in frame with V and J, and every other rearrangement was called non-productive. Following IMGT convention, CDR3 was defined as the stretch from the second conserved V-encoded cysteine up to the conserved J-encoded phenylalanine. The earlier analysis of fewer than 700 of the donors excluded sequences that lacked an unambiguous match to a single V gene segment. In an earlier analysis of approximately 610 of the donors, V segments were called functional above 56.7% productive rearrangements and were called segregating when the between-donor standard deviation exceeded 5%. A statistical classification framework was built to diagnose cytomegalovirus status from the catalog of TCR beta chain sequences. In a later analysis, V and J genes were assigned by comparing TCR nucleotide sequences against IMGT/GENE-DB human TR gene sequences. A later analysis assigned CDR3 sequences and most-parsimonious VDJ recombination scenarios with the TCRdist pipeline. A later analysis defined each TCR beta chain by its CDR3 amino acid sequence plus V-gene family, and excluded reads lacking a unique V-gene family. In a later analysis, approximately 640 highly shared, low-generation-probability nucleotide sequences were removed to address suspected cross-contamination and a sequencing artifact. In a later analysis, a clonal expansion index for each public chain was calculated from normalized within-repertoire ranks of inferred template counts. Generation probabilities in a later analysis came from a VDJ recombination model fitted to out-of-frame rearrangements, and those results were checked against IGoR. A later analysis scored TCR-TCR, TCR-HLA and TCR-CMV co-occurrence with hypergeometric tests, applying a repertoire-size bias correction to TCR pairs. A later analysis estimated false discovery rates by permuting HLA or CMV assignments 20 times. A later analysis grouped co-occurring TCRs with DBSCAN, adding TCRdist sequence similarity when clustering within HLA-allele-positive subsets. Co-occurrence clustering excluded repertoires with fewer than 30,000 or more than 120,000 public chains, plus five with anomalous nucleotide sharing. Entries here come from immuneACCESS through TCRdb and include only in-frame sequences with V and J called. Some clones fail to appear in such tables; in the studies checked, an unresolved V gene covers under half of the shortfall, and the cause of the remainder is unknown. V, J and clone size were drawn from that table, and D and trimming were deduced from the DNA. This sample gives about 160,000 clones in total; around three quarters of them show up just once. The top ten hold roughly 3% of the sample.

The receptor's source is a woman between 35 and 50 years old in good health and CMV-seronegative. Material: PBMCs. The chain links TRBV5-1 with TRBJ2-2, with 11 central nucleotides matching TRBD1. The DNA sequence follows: TGCGCCAGCAGCGTGGACAGGGGGCGGAGAACCGGGGAGCTGTTTTTT. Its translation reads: CASSVDRGRRTGELFF.